This entry features one TCR beta chain sequence. Its matching antigen is unknown. A mixed TRB-A/B primer pool amplified rearranged TRB by multiplex touch-down PCR. TCRdb re-derived calls from the multiplex PCR reads in MiXCR, one entry per CDR3 protein. This sample has thousands of distinct CDR3 sequences, with around 30% found just once. Per the germline V gene, CDR1 is PRHDT and CDR2 is FYEKMQ (reference sequence). This CDR3 region has 16 residues. V lost 8 bases and J lost 0, with 17 bases in between. Peripheral blood genomic DNA, not sorted cells or RNA, was the template. The data were obtained in a study of T cell repertoires in aging, cancer and after chemotherapy. Regarding the study as a whole: These repertoire data do not allow conclusions about immunological memory after chemotherapy. Untreated cancer patients had significantly lower blood TCR diversity than age-matched healthy donors. In healthy donors, age-related TCR diversity loss mainly reflected lost richness.

The sequenced sample was blood. The receptor's source is a human donor in good health. The gene calls are TRBV13 and TRBJ1-5; no reliable D call. The CDR3 reads CASSYRHTYSNQPQHF. DNA of the CDR3: TGTGCCAGCTCATACAGACATACATATAGCAATCAGCCCCAGCATTTT.